This record looks at one T cell receptor beta chain sequence and its context. Described time point: persistent/refractory GD, antithyroid drugs over 5 years with positive TRAb. PBMC-extracted RNA yielded the TCR library. One endocrinology department in Xi'an, China, was where patients came from. The entry originates in a study of regulatory T cells in long-lasting Graves disease. Trimming shortened V by 1 base and J by 2 bases, and 6 bases separated the two germline ends. This CDR3 spans 13 amino acids. CDR1 is LGHDT and CDR2 is YNNKEL in the germline V gene (reference sequence). Both iRepertoire HTBI primers and Arm-PCR of CDR3 regions were used to build the TCR beta libraries. TCRdb re-derived calls from the multiplex PCR reads in MiXCR, one entry per CDR3 protein. The table lists some 470,000 distinct CDR3 sequences, 20% to 25% of them singletons.

This receptor was taken from a female donor with Graves disease. Here the sequenced sample was peripheral blood mononuclear cells (PBMCs), taken when the disease was refractory, from a patient treated with antithyroid drugs. This chain links TRBV3-1 with TRBJ2-7; the D is unclear. CDR3 DNA: TGTGCCAGCAGCCAAGTGGTCCCCTACGAGCAGTACTTC. Translation: CASSQVVPYEQYF.